These 30 T cell receptor beta chains were sequenced from one sample in a study of blood T cell repertoires in COVID-19. TCRdb keeps only in-frame clones here, not all; method: immunoSEQ multiplex PCR. The profile shows about 120,000 clones, around 88% of them singletons. Specimen: peripheral blood. These receptors were taken from a man aged 50 to 60 with acute or convalescent COVID-19.

The rearrangement links TRBV28 to TRBJ2-5, with 9 bases that match TRBD2. Trimming at V came to 5 bases and at J to 4 bases, leaving 17 bases not matched to a gene. Germline V gives CDR1 MDHEN, CDR2 SYDVKM. The CDR3 contains 18 residues. Here the CDR3 reads CASSPRGPSGRPGETQYF. CDR3 coding DNA: TGTGCCAGCAGTCCAAGGGGCCCGAGCGGGAGGCCCGGAGAGACCCAGTACTTC.

V is TRBV6-1 and J is TRBJ1-5; TRBD1 matches at 9 bases. The trim removed 3 bases at V and 5 bases at J, leaving 11 bases unmatched. There are 17 residues in the CDR3. CDR1 is MNHNS, CDR2 SASEGT, per germline. CDR3 protein: CASSDSVRTGDYQPQHF. DNA for the CDR3: TGTGCCAGCAGTGATTCAGTCCGGACAGGGGATTATCAGCCCCAGCATTTT.

The genes are TRBV28 and TRBJ2-2; 7 bases match TRBD1. Losses at the gene ends were 8 bases for V and 2 bases for J; bases not matched to a gene: 5. From germline, CDR1 is MDHEN and CDR2 SYDVKM. The length of the CDR3 is 14 residues. The CDR3 bases are TGTGCCAGCGAGGGACAGAGTAACACCGGGGAGCTGTTTTTT. The encoded protein is CASEGQSNTGELFF.

The chain joins TRBV6-5 to TRBJ1-1; D is undetermined. The V and J ends lost 6 bases and 0 bases respectively, with 14 bases between them. Germline assignment: CDR1 MNHEY and CDR2 SVGAGI. This CDR3 is built from 15 residues. Written as DNA, the CDR3 is TGTGCCAGCAGCGTGTCTGACACTGTGAACACTGAAGCTTTCTTT. Residues: CASSVSDTVNTEAFF.

CDR3 bases: TGTGCCAGCAGTGTGGAGCAGGGGGCGCGAAATGAGCAGTTCTTC. It specifies CASSVEQGARNEQFF. This chain connects TRBV2 to TRBJ2-1; 8 bases are a match to TRBD1. Germline CDR1 SNHLY, CDR2 FYNNEI. J gave up 7 bases and V 4 bases, and 9 bases lay outside the gene matches. The length of the CDR3 is 15 residues.

This chain joins TRBV7-9 and TRBJ2-7; D uncertain. The germline V gene encodes CDR1 SEHNR and CDR2 FQNEAQ (reference sequence). CDR3 length equals 11 residues. The germline V and J ends were trimmed by 4 bases and 5 bases, with 6 bases remaining between them. CDR3 in DNA: TGTGCCAGCAGCTCTTTAAACGAGCAGTACTTC. Its protein is CASSSLNEQYF.

The J gene is TRBJ2-5, the V gene TRBV5-1; TRBD1 might be the D (6 bases). V was cut by 4 bases and J by 2 bases, with 9 bases left in between. CDR3 size: 13 residues. Germline CDR1 and CDR2: SGHRS and YFSETQ. CDR3 DNA: TGCGCCAGCAGCCCGGACAGTCAAGAGACCCAGTACTTC. It encodes CASSPDSQETQYF.

V gene TRBV7-9 combines with J gene TRBJ1-1, with 9 bases fitting TRBD1. The CDR3 contains 12 residues. Germline CDR1 is SEHNR and CDR2 is FQNEAQ (reference sequence). CDR3 loop: CSGDRDKNEAFF. The CDR3 DNA sequence: TGTTCTGGGGACAGGGACAAAAACGAAGCTTTCTTT.

This chain uses TRBV20-1 with TRBJ1-2, with TRBD1 as a possible D gene (5 bases). Germline lookup yields CDR1 DFQATT and CDR2 SNEGSKA (reference sequence). Trimming removed 3 bases at V and 4 bases at J, with 15 bases between. CDR3 length: 14 residues. Here the CDR3 reads CSASKGLQAYGYTF. In DNA form, the CDR3 reads TGCAGTGCTAGTAAGGGTTTACAGGCCTATGGCTACACCTTC.

This chain links TRBV3-1 (or the pseudogene TRBV3-2) with TRBJ1-6; tentative D call: TRBD1 (5 bases). CDR3 size: 14 residues. Per the germline V gene, CDR1 is LGHDT and CDR2 is YNNKEL (reference sequence). Trimming took 3 bases from V and 14 from J, leaving 17 bases between them. The CDR3 nucleotides are TGTGCCAGCAGCCACCTCCGGGGGAAAGAGGCCCTCCACTTT. It codes for CASSHLRGKEALHF.

The genes are TRBV19 and TRBJ1-1; D is uncertain. The CDR3 contains 13 residues. The V end was cut by 5 bases, the J end by 1 base, with 8 bases between. Per the germline V gene, CDR1 is LNHDA and CDR2 is SQIVND (reference sequence). CDR3 amino acids: CASSLTGNTEAFF. The CDR3 DNA follows: TGTGCCAGTAGTCTGACGGGGAACACTGAAGCTTTCTTT. Together with reference TRBV19 and TRBJ1-1, the CDR3 gives the full variable domain: DGGITQSPKYLFRKEGQNVTLSCEQNLNHDAMYWYRQDPGQGLRLIYYSQIVNDFQKGDIAEGYSVSREKKESFPLTVTSAQKNPTAFYLCASSLTGNTEAFFGQGTRLTVV.

The V gene is TRBV28, the J gene TRBJ1-6; D is unresolved. The V and J ends lost 6 bases and 9 bases respectively, with 15 bases between them. The CDR3 is 14 amino acids. Germline lookup yields CDR1 MDHEN and CDR2 SYDVKM. CDR3 amino acids: CASSNVVRGSPLHF. Written as DNA, the CDR3 is TGTGCCAGCAGCAACGTAGTCCGGGGTTCACCCCTCCACTTT.

Concerning this clone: The sample holds other DNA sequences that translate to the same CDR3. The chain combines TRBV5-1 with TRBJ1-1; TRBD1 might be the D (5 bases). V lost 1 base and J 2 bases, leaving 9 bases between the germline ends. The CDR3 is 14 residues long. Looked up from germline, CDR1 is SGHRS and CDR2 is YFSETQ. The CDR3 reads CASSLSTVNTEAFF. CDR3 in DNA: TGCGCCAGCAGCTTGTCGACAGTAAACACTGAAGCTTTCTTT. Full variable domain (missing parts from reference TRBV5-1 and TRBJ1-1): KAGVTQTPRYLIKTRGQQVTLSCSPISGHRSVSWYQQTPGQGLQFLFEYFSETQRNKGNFPGRFSGRQFSNSRSEMNVSTLELGDSALYLCASSLSTVNTEAFFGQGTRLTVV.

The chain uses TRBV19 and TRBJ1-5; weak D call: TRBD1 (5 bases). V shed 1 base and J shed 1 base, with 8 bases lying between them. Germline V gene data show CDR1 as LNHDA and CDR2 as SQIVND (reference sequence). This CDR3 has 15 residues. The CDR3 DNA follows: TGTGCCAGTAGTATAGGGACAACGAGCAATCAGCCCCAGCATTTT. The encoded protein is CASSIGTTSNQPQHF. Looking up the rest from reference TRBV19 and TRBJ1-5 gives the full variable domain: DGGITQSPKYLFRKEGQNVTLSCEQNLNHDAMYWYRQDPGQGLRLIYYSQIVNDFQKGDIAEGYSVSREKKESFPLTVTSAQKNPTAFYLCASSIGTTSNQPQHFGDGTRLSIL.

This chain connects TRBV3-1 (or the pseudogene TRBV3-2) to TRBJ1-1; 7 positions match TRBD1. Germline lookup yields CDR1 LGHDT and CDR2 YNNKEL (reference sequence). This CDR3 comprises 15 residues. Trimming cost V 3 bases and J 3 bases; bases outside gene matches: 7. The CDR3 region has the DNA TGTGCCAGCAGCCAGAGGGACAGACTTTACACTGAAGCTTTCTTT. It specifies CASSQRDRLYTEAFF.

The chain combines TRBV6-2 or TRBV6-3 with TRBJ2-3; TRBD2 matches at 10 bases. This CDR3 spans 16 amino acids. V was pared by 5 bases and J by 4 bases, with 9 bases of the junction left unmatched. The germline gives CDR1 MNHEY, CDR2 SVGEGT. CDR3 loop: CASSKSVAGGADTQYF. The CDR3 DNA reads TGTGCCAGCAGTAAGAGTGTAGCGGGAGGCGCAGATACGCAGTATTTT.

This clone was counted only a few times. The chain employs TRBV6-5 and TRBJ1-2; D not resolved. The CDR3 totals 13 residues. Germline loops: CDR1 MNHEY, CDR2 SVGAGI. The V and J ends lost 1 base and 8 bases respectively, with 11 bases between them. The CDR3 sequence is CASSYYQTGGYTF. The DNA of the CDR3 is TGTGCCAGCAGTTACTATCAAACGGGGGGCTACACCTTC.

V is TRBV19 and J is TRBJ2-3; perhaps TRBD2 as D (5 bases). CDR1 and CDR2 from the germline V gene are LNHDA and SQIVND (reference sequence). This CDR3 has 14 residues. Trimming pared 4 bases from V and 5 bases from J, leaving 13 bases between. The CDR3: CASSSRLSGDTQYF. In nucleotides, the CDR3 is TGTGCCAGTAGTAGCCGACTGAGCGGAGATACGCAGTATTTT.

J is TRBJ2-2 and V is TRBV3-1 (or the pseudogene TRBV3-2); D not resolved. In germline, CDR1 is LGHDT, CDR2 YNNKEL (reference sequence). The CDR3 length is 16 residues. The V and J ends lost 2 bases and 0 bases respectively, with 10 bases between them. Written as DNA, the CDR3 is TGTGCCAGCAGCCAACCTAGGCCGACGAACACCGGGGAGCTGTTTTTT. Protein: CASSQPRPTNTGELFF.

This clone came up once. The V gene is TRBV18, the J gene TRBJ1-2; 7 positions match TRBD1. Germline-derived CDR1 and CDR2 are KGHSH and LQKENI. The CDR3 is 15 amino acids. With V trimmed by 4 bases and J by 2 bases, 7 bases remained unmatched. The CDR3 reads CASSLSQGVNYGYTF. The CDR3 region has the DNA TGTGCCAGCTCACTATCGCAGGGGGTAAACTATGGCTACACCTTC.

This chain links TRBV18 with TRBJ1-1; 7 bases line up with TRBD1. Germline V gene sequence: CDR1 KGHSH, CDR2 LQKENI. The V gene end was trimmed by 3 bases and the J gene end by 0 bases; junction bases not matched to a gene: 1. The CDR3 length is 14 residues. This CDR3 reads CASSPGQLNTEAFF. The CDR3 DNA reads as TGTGCCAGCTCACCGGGACAGTTGAACACTGAAGCTTTCTTT.

This chain links TRBV7-3 with TRBJ2-3; TRBD2 aligns across 9 bases. The V gene's germline CDR1 is SGHTA and CDR2 FQGTGA. Trimming cost V 5 bases and J 3 bases; bases outside gene matches: 6. The CDR3 is 15 residues long. The DNA of the CDR3 is TGTGCCAGCAGCCCGGCCCTAGCGGGGACAGATACGCAGTATTTT. It encodes CASSPALAGTDTQYF.

This chain joins TRBV21-1 and TRBJ1-5; the tabulated D call, TRBD1, remains unverified against the DNA. TRBV21-1 is labeled a pseudogene. The CDR3 totals 14 residues. This CDR3 reads CASNRQGRCQPQHF. Here the CDR3 DNA reads TGTGCCAGCAACCGACAGGGTAGGTGCCAGCCCCAGCATTTT.

The CDR3 region is CASSPGTGMEYGYTF. The CDR3 DNA reads TGTGCCAGCTCACCCGGCACGGGAATGGAATATGGCTACACCTTC. The rearrangement uses TRBV18 and TRBJ1-2; D is uncertain. CDR1 and CDR2 (germline): KGHSH, LQKENI. V was trimmed by 3 bases and J by 5 bases, leaving 16 bases between them. This CDR3 is 15 amino acids long.

The chain couples TRBV3-1 (or the pseudogene TRBV3-2) to TRBJ1-4; no firm D call. The CDR3 spans 16 residues. The germline V gene has CDR1 LGHDT and CDR2 YNNKEL (reference sequence). V lost 1 base to trimming and J lost 8 bases, with 17 bases between them. The CDR3 region has the DNA TGTGCCAGCAGCCAAGGGGGTGCGGGAGAGAACGAAAAACTGTTTTTT. This codes for CASSQGGAGENEKLFF.

The V call is TRBV7-6, the J call TRBJ2-1, with TRBD2 identical over 9 bases. Germline trimming cut 2 bases from V and 7 bases from J; bases unmatched to any gene: 18. The CDR3 has 19 residues. Germline lookup yields CDR1 SGHVS and CDR2 FNYEAQ. This CDR3 reads CASSLLAGGAGGGRNEQFF. CDR3 coding DNA: TGTGCCAGCAGCTTATTGGCGGGCGGTGCGGGAGGGGGCAGGAATGAGCAGTTCTTC. Combining the CDR3 with reference TRBV7-6 and TRBJ2-1 gives the whole variable domain GAGVSQSPRYKVTKRGQDVALRCDPISGHVSLYWYRQALGQGPEFLTYFNYEAQQDKSGLPNDRFSAERPEGSISTLTIQRTEQRDSAMYRCASSLLAGGAGGGRNEQFFGPGTRLTVL.

This rearrangement joins TRBV28 to TRBJ1-4; a possible D gene is TRBD1 (6 bases). Germline-derived CDR1 and CDR2 are MDHEN and SYDVKM. This CDR3 has 15 residues. Trimming left V 5 bases short and J 8 bases short, with 18 bases between. CDR3 region: CASSPRGRPLEKLFF. As DNA, the CDR3 is TGTGCCAGCAGTCCCAGGGGCCGCCCCCTGGAAAAACTGTTTTTT. The full variable domain, with the rest looked up from reference TRBV28 and TRBJ1-4, is DVKVTQSSRYLVKRTGEKVFLECVQDMDHENMFWYRQDPGLGLRLIYFSYDVKMKEKGDIPEGYSVSREKKERFSLILESASTNQTSMYLCASSPRGRPLEKLFFGSGTQLSVL.

The sample holds one count of this clone. The chain employs TRBV27 and TRBJ1-4; TRBD1 is a possible D gene (5 bases). Looked up from germline, CDR1 is MNHEY and CDR2 is SMNVEV (reference sequence). The V gene lost 5 bases and the J gene lost 9 bases, with 19 bases spanning the gap. The CDR3 extends over 15 amino acids. CDR3 loop: CASSTPTVGVKKLFF. CDR3 DNA sequence: TGTGCCAGCAGTACCCCGACAGTTGGCGTTAAAAAACTGTTTTTT.

This rearrangement joins TRBV7-8 to TRBJ1-1; 8 nucleotides line up with TRBD1. After removal of 5 bases from V and 5 bases from J, the junction contained 7 bases not matched to a gene. The germline V gene encodes CDR1 SGHVS and CDR2 FQNEAQ. The CDR3 consists of 14 residues. CDR3 DNA: TGTGCCAGCAGCGACAGGGGCCGGGGGACTGAAGCTTTCTTT. Translated: CASSDRGRGTEAFF.

The chain employs TRBV5-1 and TRBJ1-1; 7 nucleotides align to TRBD1. CDR3 size: 15 residues. Unmatched junction bases numbered 6, after V lost 0 bases and J lost 4 bases. Looked up from germline, CDR1 is SGHRS and CDR2 is YFSETQ. CDR3 sequence (DNA): TGCGCCAGCAGCTTGGATAAACAGGGGCTCACTGAAGCTTTCTTT. This translates into CASSLDKQGLTEAFF.